The next 2 T cell receptor beta chains were all read from a single sample in a study of T cell clones after liver transplantation. Data came from immunoSEQ multiplex PCR; TCRdb stores just in-frame clones and leaves some out. The sample consists of about 99,000 clones, 82% of them appearing once. The specimen comprised CD4+ T cells from blood, sampled before liver transplant. The receptor source for this set is a human donor who received a liver transplant.

This chain connects TRBV15 to TRBJ1-3; D gene uncertain. The length of the CDR3 is 14 residues. Germline CDR1 LNHNV, CDR2 YYDKDF (reference sequence). The V end lost 5 bases, the J end lost 2 bases, and 10 bases lay between the germline ends. CDR3 protein: CATSGNIAGNTIYF. CDR3 in DNA: TGTGCCACCAGCGGGAACATTGCTGGAAACACCATATATTTT.

This clone was counted a single time. The chain carries TRBV15 and TRBJ2-1; tentative D call: TRBD1 (5 bases). Looked up from germline, CDR1 is LNHNV and CDR2 is YYDKDF (reference sequence). This CDR3 region has 11 residues. V was cut by 4 bases and J by 11 bases, with 9 bases left in between. CDR3 in amino acids: CATSKTDKQFF. For the CDR3, the DNA is TGTGCCACCAGCAAGACAGATAAGCAGTTCTTC.